This T cell receptor (beta chain) was sequenced in a study of CD8 T cells in ankylosing spondylitis. Libraries for TCR beta were made by quantitative 5'-RACE with molecular barcodes. TCRdb re-called the 5' RACE reads through MiXCR, storing one row per CDR3 protein. The table lists about 36,000 distinct CDR3 sequences, approximately 11% of them singletons. This clonotype was seen more than once but under ten times. Its antigen is currently unknown. Regarding the study as a whole: Disease-linked clones had a CD8+ phenotype and relatively low frequency in peripheral blood. Blood of patients with ankylosing spondylitis appeared to be characterized by a TCR beta motif of several highly homologous variants. Researchers reportedly found disease-linked clones significantly enriched in matched ankylosing spondylitis synovial fluid.

This CDR3 spans 16 amino acids. CDR1 and CDR2 (germline): MNHEY, SVGAGI. The junction had 4 bases not matched to a gene; V was cut back by 4 bases and J by 0 bases. Source material: synovial fluid, either unsorted or a sorted T cell fraction (not recorded which). The chain employs TRBV6-5 and TRBJ2-1, with TRBD2 matching over 9 bases. The source of this sequence is a male donor with ankylosing spondylitis. The CDR3 DNA sequence: TGTGCCAGCAGTTCCATTAGCGGGAGCTCCTACAATGAGCAGTTCTTC. Its translation: CASSSISGSSYNEQFF.